A single sample is the source of the 20 T cell receptor beta chains below, sequenced in a study of OX40 agonist ivuxolimab in advanced cancers. Library creation used the immunoSEQ multiplex PCR assay. Sourced from immuneACCESS, this table was stored by TCRdb with only in-frame sequences that have V and J called. A share of the clones is absent; for the studies checked, an unresolved V gene accounts for under half, and the remainder has no known explanation. Across this sample there are tens of thousands of clones, with around 83% seen only once. Roughly 0.4% of the sample rests with the top ten. The starting material was CD4+ or CD8+ T cells sorted from blood, obtained in a trial of the OX40 agonist ivuxolimab. These receptors originate from an adult with an advanced solid tumor such as melanoma, head and neck, liver or kidney cancer.

The chain carries TRBV29-1 and TRBJ1-5; 7 positions match TRBD1. The trim removed 6 bases at V and 3 bases at J, leaving 2 bases unmatched. Germline loops: CDR1 SQVTM, CDR2 ANQGSEA. The CDR3 contains 12 residues. CDR3 loop: CSVGQANQPQHF. CDR3 DNA sequence: TGCAGCGTAGGACAGGCCAATCAGCCCCAGCATTTT. The full variable domain, completed using reference TRBV29-1 and TRBJ1-5, is SAVISQKPSRDICQRGTSLTIQCQVDSQVTMMFWYRQQPGQSLTLIATANQGSEATYESGFVIDKFPISRPNLTFSTLTVSNMSPEDSSIYLCSVGQANQPQHFGDGTRLSIL.

This clone occurred a few times. The chain has TRBV21-1 and TRBJ2-7; the table's D call, TRBD2, was not checked against the DNA. TRBV21-1 is a recognized pseudogene. This CDR3 spans 11 amino acids. The CDR3 DNA is TGTGCCAGCAGGAGGATGTCCGAGCAGTACTTC. It translates to CASRRMSEQYF.

This chain uses TRBV28 with TRBJ1-5; no clear D gene. The V end lost 1 base, the J end lost 1 base, and 17 bases lay between the germline ends. The CDR3 runs 18 residues. Germline loops: CDR1 MDHEN, CDR2 SYDVKM. This chain's CDR3 is CASSLSAVGVGSNQPQHF. As DNA, the CDR3 is TGTGCCAGCAGTTTATCCGCGGTTGGAGTGGGGAGCAATCAGCCCCAGCATTTT.

The chain recombines TRBV2 with TRBJ2-7, with 8 bases aligning to TRBD1. V shed 3 bases, J shed 2 bases, and the junction held 3 bases outside the gene matches. CDR3 length equals 14 residues. Germline assignment: CDR1 SNHLY and CDR2 FYNNEI. The CDR3 bases are TGTGCCAGCAGTGAGAACAGGGGGACCTACGAGCAGTACTTC. Its protein product is CASSENRGTYEQYF. The variable domain in full, with the rest retrieved from reference TRBV2 and TRBJ2-7, is EPEVTQTPSHQVTQMGQEVILRCVPISNHLYFYWYRQILGQKVEFLVSFYNNEISEKSEIFDDQFSVERPDGSNFTLKIRSTKLEDSAMYFCASSENRGTYEQYFGPGTRLTVT.

The genes are TRBV7-9 and TRBJ1-5; unclear D gene. There are 13 residues in the CDR3. Germline V gene data show CDR1 as SEHNR and CDR2 as FQNEAQ (reference sequence). Trimming took 4 bases from V and 0 from J, leaving 4 bases between them. DNA for the CDR3: TGTGCCAGCAGCTCGGATAGCAATCAGCCCCAGCATTTT. Translation: CASSSDSNQPQHF.

The chain links TRBV6-6 to TRBJ1-3; D uncertain. The V end lost 8 bases, the J end lost 8 bases, and 13 bases lay between the germline ends. CDR1 and CDR2 from the germline V gene are MNHNY and SVGAGI (reference sequence). This CDR3 comprises 12 residues. The CDR3 sequence is CASRYMSDTIYF. In DNA, the CDR3 is TGTGCCAGCCGGTATATGAGCGACACCATATATTTT.

The chain joins TRBV9 to TRBJ2-5; 10 bases align to TRBD2. Germline V gene sequence: CDR1 SGDLS, CDR2 YYNGEE. The CDR3 is made up of 15 amino acids. The J segment lost 5 bases and the V segment lost 1 base, leaving 5 bases of the junction unmatched. The CDR3 DNA sequence: TGTGCCAGCAGCGTAACTAGCGGGGTCCGGGAGACCCAGTACTTC. This gives the protein CASSVTSGVRETQYF.

The chain links TRBV7-2 to TRBJ1-2; TRBD1 might be the D (5 bases). The V and J ends lost 1 base and 2 bases respectively, with 14 bases between them. This CDR3 region has 16 residues. Germline values: CDR1 SGHTA, CDR2 FQGNSA. CDR3 nucleotide sequence: TGTGCCAGCAGCTTAGGGCGGTGGCAGGGAAACTATGGCTACACCTTC. Residues: CASSLGRWQGNYGYTF.

This clone was recorded only once. The chain uses TRBV7-6 and TRBJ2-3, with a possible D match to TRBD1 (5 bases). The germline V gene encodes CDR1 SGHVS and CDR2 FNYEAQ. The ends were cut back, 4 bases at V and 1 base at J, with 12 bases in the middle. This CDR3 has 15 amino acids. The chain's CDR3 is CASSSTVPRTDTQYF. DNA for the CDR3: TGTGCCAGCAGCTCGACAGTTCCCCGCACAGATACGCAGTATTTT.

The chain is built from TRBV2 and TRBJ1-4; 9 bases are shared with TRBD1. This CDR3 has 16 residues. Trimming removed 0 bases from V and 8 bases from J; junction bases left unmatched: 7. The germline V gene has CDR1 SNHLY and CDR2 FYNNEI. The chain's CDR3 is CASSEAGGTGHEKLFF. The CDR3 DNA follows: TGTGCCAGCAGTGAAGCTGGGGGGACAGGGCACGAAAAACTGTTTTTT.

This clone appeared once. The V and J genes are TRBV19 and TRBJ1-2, with 9 bases matching TRBD1. CDR3 length: 16 residues. The germline CDR1 and CDR2 sequences are LNHDA and SQIVND (reference sequence). Germline trimming cut 3 bases from V and 5 bases from J; bases unmatched to any gene: 10. DNA for the CDR3: TGTGCCAGTAGTATTCTTTCCTTGACAGGGGGGTATGGCTACACCTTC. This encodes CASSILSLTGGYGYTF.

J is TRBJ2-2 and V is TRBV27; 8 bases are a match to TRBD1. Germline loops: CDR1 MNHEY, CDR2 SMNVEV (reference sequence). The V gene end was trimmed by 7 bases and the J gene end by 5 bases; junction bases not matched to a gene: 6. There are 14 residues in the CDR3. The CDR3 loop reads CASTRQGRTGELFF. CDR3 bases: TGTGCCAGCACCCGACAGGGGCGGACCGGGGAGCTGTTTTTT.

The J gene is TRBJ2-5, the V gene TRBV18; D might be TRBD1 (6 bases). V was shortened by 6 bases and J by 4 bases, with 12 bases between the two germline ends. This CDR3 comprises 13 residues. Germline V lookup: CDR1 KGHSH, CDR2 LQKENI. DNA of the CDR3: TGTGCCAGCTCTTCAGGGGCTGCAGAGACCCAGTACTTC. The encoded protein is CASSSGAAETQYF.

This clone showed up just a few times. V usage is TRBV5-5 and J usage is TRBJ2-3; D gene unclear. The CDR3 is 15 residues long. Germline CDR1 reads SGHKS; CDR2 reads YYEKEE (reference sequence). V was trimmed by 1 base and J by 2 bases, leaving 11 bases between them. DNA of the CDR3: TGTGCCAGCAGCTTGTGGTCAATGTACACAGATACGCAGTATTTT. It specifies CASSLWSMYTDTQYF.

J is TRBJ2-7 and V is TRBV2, with D possibly being TRBD1 (6 bases). The V end lost 5 bases, the J end lost 4 bases, and 9 bases lay between the germline ends. CDR3 length equals 12 residues. Germline CDR1 reads SNHLY; CDR2 reads FYNNEI. This chain's CDR3 is CASSTQGYEQYF. The CDR3 nucleotides are TGTGCCAGCAGTACACAGGGATACGAGCAGTACTTC.

The chain employs TRBV18 and TRBJ1-3; no firm D call. The germline V and J ends were trimmed by 3 bases and 2 bases, with 14 bases remaining between them. This CDR3 is built from 16 residues. The germline CDR1 and CDR2 sequences are KGHSH and LQKENI. Here the CDR3 reads CASSPARVSAGNTIYF. DNA of the CDR3: TGTGCCAGCTCACCGGCAAGGGTGAGCGCTGGAAACACCATATATTTT.

CDR3 residues: CASSTSGQAGNTIYF. The CDR3 DNA reads as TGTGCCAGCTCCACCTCCGGACAGGCTGGAAACACCATATATTTT. This chain connects TRBV19 to TRBJ1-3, with TRBD1 matching over 7 bases. The CDR3 runs 15 residues. Germline CDR1 is LNHDA and CDR2 is SQIVND (reference sequence). J lost 2 bases, V lost 9 bases, and 10 bases had no gene match. The whole variable domain, filled in from reference TRBV19 and TRBJ1-3, reads DGGITQSPKYLFRKEGQNVTLSCEQNLNHDAMYWYRQDPGQGLRLIYYSQIVNDFQKGDIAEGYSVSREKKESFPLTVTSAQKNPTAFYLCASSTSGQAGNTIYFGEGSWLTVV.

This sequence joins TRBV4-3 and TRBJ1-4; unclear D gene. The CDR3 has 13 amino acids. Per the germline V gene, CDR1 is LGHNA and CDR2 is YSLEER. Trimming cost V 4 bases and J 7 bases, with 10 bases left between them. The CDR3 region is CASSPFRLEKLFF. For the CDR3, the DNA is TGCGCCAGCAGCCCCTTTCGACTTGAAAAACTGTTTTTT.

This chain connects TRBV5-1 to TRBJ2-3; TRBD1 might be the D (5 bases). Trimming left V 5 bases short and J 5 bases short, with 18 bases between. Germline CDR1 SGHRS, CDR2 YFSETQ. This CDR3 is 15 amino acids long. The CDR3 DNA reads TGCGCCAGCAGTTCTGTCGGAGAGACAGAAGATACGCAGTATTTT. This sequence encodes CASSSVGETEDTQYF.

The chain recombines TRBV6-1 with TRBJ2-7, with 8 bases identical to TRBD1. The V gene's germline CDR1 is MNHNS and CDR2 SASEGT. V trimming: 3 bases; J trimming: 4 bases; junction bases outside the gene matches: 5. The CDR3 contains 14 residues. CDR3 sequence reads: CASSESGGEYEQYF. CDR3 sequence (DNA): TGTGCCAGCAGTGAGTCAGGGGGCGAGTACGAGCAGTACTTC.